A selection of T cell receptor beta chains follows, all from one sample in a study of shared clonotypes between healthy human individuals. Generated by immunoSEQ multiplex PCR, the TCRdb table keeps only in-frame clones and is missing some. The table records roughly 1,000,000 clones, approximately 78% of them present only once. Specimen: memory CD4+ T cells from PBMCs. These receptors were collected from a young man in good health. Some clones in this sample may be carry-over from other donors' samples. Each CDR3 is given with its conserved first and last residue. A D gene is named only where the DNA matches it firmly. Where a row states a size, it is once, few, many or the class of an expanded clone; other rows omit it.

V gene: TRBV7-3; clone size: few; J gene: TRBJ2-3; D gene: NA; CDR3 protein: CASSNQGSDTQYF; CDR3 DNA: TGTGCCAGCAGCAACCAGGGGTCAGATACGCAGTATTTT
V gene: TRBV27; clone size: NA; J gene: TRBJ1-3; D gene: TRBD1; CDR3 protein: CASSSGQGRRNTIYF; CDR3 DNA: TGTGCCAGCAGTAGTGGACAGGGGAGGAGAAACACCATATATTTT
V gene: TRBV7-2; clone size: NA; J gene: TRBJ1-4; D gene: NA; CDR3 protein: CASSLAVTTNEKLFF; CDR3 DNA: TGTGCCAGCAGCTTAGCGGTGACAACTAATGAAAAACTGTTTTTT
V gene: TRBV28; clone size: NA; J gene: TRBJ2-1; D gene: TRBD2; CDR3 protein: CAIKTSANGEQFF; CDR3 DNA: TGTGCCATCAAGACTAGCGCTAATGGTGAGCAGTTCTTC
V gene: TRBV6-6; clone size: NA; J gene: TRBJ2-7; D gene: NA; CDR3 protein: CAARSGQSYEQYF; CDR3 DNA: TGTGCCGCCCGATCCGGGCAATCCTACGAGCAGTACTTC
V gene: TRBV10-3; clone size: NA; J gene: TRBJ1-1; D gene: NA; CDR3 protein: CAISDPQGTEAFF; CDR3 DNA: TGTGCCATCAGTGACCCACAGGGCACTGAAGCTTTCTTT
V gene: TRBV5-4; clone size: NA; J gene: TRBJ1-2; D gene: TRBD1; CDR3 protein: CASSLDRAYGYTF; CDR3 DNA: TGTGCCAGCAGCTTAGACAGGGCCTATGGCTACACCTTC
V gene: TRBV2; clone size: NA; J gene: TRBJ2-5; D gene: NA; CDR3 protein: CASTENQETQYF; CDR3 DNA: TGTGCCAGCACTGAAAACCAAGAGACCCAGTACTTC
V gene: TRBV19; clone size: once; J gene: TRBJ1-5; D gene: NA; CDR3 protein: CASSQGTRPQHF; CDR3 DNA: TGTGCCAGTAGTCAGGGGACGCGCCCCCAGCATTTT
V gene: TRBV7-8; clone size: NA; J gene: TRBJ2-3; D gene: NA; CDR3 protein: CASSGSRFSDTQYF; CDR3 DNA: TGTGCCAGCAGCGGAAGCCGATTTTCAGATACGCAGTATTTT
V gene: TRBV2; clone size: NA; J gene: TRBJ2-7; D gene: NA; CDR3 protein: CASQPETMSSYEQYF; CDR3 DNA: TGTGCCAGTCAACCAGAAACCATGAGCTCCTACGAGCAGTACTTC
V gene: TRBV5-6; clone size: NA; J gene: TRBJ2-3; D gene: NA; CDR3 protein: CASRPVGTDTQYF; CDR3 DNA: TGTGCCAGCAGACCTGTGGGCACAGATACGCAGTATTTT
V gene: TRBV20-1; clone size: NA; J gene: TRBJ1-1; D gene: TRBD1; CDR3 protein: CSARDRGEAFF; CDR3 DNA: TGCAGTGCTCGGGACAGGGGTGAAGCTTTCTTT
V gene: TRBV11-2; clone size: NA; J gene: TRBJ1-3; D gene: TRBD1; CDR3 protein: CASSQGVSGNTIYF; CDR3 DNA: TGTGCCAGCAGCCAGGGGGTATCTGGAAACACCATATATTTT
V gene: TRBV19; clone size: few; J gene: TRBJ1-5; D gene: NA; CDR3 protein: CASSIGAGGWSNQPQHF; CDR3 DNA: TGTGCCAGTAGTATTGGGGCGGGAGGCTGGAGCAATCAGCCCCAGCATTTT
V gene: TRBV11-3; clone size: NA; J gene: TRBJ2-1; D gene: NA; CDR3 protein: CASSRAPAASYNEQFF; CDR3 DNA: TGTGCCAGCAGCCGCGCCCCAGCGGCCTCCTACAATGAGCAGTTCTTC
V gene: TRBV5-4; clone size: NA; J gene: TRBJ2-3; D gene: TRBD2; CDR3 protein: CASSKEVAGGADTQYF; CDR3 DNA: TGTGCCAGCAGTAAGGAGGTCGCGGGAGGTGCAGATACGCAGTATTTT
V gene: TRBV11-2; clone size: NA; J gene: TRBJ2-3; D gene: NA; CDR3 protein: CASSLDRGADTQYF; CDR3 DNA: TGTGCCAGCAGCTTAGATCGTGGGGCAGATACGCAGTATTTT
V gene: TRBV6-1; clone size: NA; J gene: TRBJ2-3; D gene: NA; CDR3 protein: CASSDTDTQYF; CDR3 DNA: TGTGCCAGCAGTGATACCGATACGCAGTATTTT
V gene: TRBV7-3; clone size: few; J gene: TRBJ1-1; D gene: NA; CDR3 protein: CASSSTGNTEAFF; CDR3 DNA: TGTGCCAGCAGCAGCACAGGGAACACTGAAGCTTTCTTT
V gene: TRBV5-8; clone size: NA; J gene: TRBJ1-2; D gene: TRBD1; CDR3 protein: CASSALGQGPNYGYTF; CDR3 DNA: TGTGCCAGCAGCGCCCTTGGACAGGGGCCTAACTATGGCTACACCTTC
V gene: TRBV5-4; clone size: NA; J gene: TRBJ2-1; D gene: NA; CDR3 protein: CASSLGELRDTEQFF; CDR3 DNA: TGTGCCAGCAGCTTGGGAGAGTTGCGGGATACCGAGCAGTTCTTC
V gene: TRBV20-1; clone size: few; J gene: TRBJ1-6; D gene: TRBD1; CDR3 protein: CSAEDRTGVHF; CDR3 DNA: TGCAGTGCTGAGGACCGGACAGGGGTACACTTT
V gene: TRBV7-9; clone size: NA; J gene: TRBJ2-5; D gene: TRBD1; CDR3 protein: CASSSPGQGETQYF; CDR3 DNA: TGTGCCAGCAGCTCACCGGGACAGGGAGAGACCCAGTACTTC
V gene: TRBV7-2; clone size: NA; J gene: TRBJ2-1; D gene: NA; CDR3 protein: CASSLAGSEYNEQFF; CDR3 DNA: TGTGCCAGCAGCTTAGCGGGGAGTGAGTACAATGAGCAGTTCTTC
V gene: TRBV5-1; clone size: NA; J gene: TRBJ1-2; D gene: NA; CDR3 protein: CASSSSGVVDGYTF; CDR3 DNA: TGCGCCAGCAGCTCCTCAGGGGTGGTGGATGGCTACACCTTC
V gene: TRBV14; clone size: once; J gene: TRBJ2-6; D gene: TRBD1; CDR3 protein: CASSQSWGQVWRTGANVLTF; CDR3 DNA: TGTGCCAGCAGCCAAAGTTGGGGACAGGTATGGAGGACTGGGGCCAACGTCCTGACTTTC